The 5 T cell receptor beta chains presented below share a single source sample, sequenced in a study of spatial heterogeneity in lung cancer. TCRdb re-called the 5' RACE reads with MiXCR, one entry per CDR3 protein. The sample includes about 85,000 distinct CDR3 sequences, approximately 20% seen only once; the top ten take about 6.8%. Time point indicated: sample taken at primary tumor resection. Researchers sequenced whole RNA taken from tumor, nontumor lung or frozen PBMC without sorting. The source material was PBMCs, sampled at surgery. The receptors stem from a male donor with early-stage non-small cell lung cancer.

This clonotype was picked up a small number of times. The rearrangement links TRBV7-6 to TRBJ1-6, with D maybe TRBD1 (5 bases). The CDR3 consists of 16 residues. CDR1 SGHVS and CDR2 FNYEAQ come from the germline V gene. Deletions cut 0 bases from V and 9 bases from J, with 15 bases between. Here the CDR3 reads CASSLAGPQGGSPLHF. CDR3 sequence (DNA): TGTGCCAGCAGCTTAGCGGGGCCCCAAGGAGGTTCACCCCTCCACTTT.

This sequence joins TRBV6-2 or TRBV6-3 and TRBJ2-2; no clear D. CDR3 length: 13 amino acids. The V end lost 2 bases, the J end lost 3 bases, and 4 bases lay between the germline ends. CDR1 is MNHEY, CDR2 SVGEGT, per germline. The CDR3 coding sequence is TGTGCCAGCAGTTACAAGGACACCGGGGAGCTGTTTTTT. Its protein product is CASSYKDTGELFF.

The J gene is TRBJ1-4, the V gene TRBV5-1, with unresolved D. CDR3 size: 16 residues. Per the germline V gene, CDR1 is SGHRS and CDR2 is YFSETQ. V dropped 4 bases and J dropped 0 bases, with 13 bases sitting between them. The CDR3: CASSNGRAPTNEKLFF. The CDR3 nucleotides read TGCGCCAGCAGCAACGGAAGAGCGCCAACTAATGAAAAACTGTTTTTT.

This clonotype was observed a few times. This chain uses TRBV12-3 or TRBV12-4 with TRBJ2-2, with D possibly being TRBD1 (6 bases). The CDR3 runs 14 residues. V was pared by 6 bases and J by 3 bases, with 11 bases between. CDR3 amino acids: CASSVHRDTGELFF. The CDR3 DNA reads TGTGCCAGCAGCGTCCACAGGGACACCGGGGAGCTGTTTTTT.

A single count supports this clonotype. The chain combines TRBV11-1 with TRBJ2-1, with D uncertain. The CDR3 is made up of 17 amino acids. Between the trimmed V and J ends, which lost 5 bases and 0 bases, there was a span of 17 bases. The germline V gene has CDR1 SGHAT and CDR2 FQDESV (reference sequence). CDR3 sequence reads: CASSRPLSSPSYNEQFF. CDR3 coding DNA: TGTGCCAGCAGCCGCCCACTGTCCAGCCCCTCCTACAATGAGCAGTTCTTC.